Presented here are 10 T cell receptor beta chains from one specimen sequenced in a study of T cell therapy after organ transplantation (dated by TCRdb to 2018 to 2020). Their antigens are not known. Receptor libraries were prepared by the immunoSEQ multiplex PCR assay. The clones in this table, taken by TCRdb from immuneACCESS, are in-frame only. Not every clone is retained; where verified, under half of the shortfall comes from an unresolved V gene, and the cause of the rest is unknown. Across this sample there are thousands of clones, with over 70% seen only once. Of the sample, around 30% is held by the ten largest clones. The time point label corresponds to: before start of T cell therapy. Sequenced material: CD8+ T cells from blood, taken before autologous CMV-specific T cell therapy. All receptors come from a human patient who had received a solid organ transplant and had CMV disease.

The chain is built from TRBV5-4 and TRBJ1-2; perhaps TRBD1 as D (5 bases). CDR3 length: 15 amino acids. V lost 4 bases and J lost 6, with 19 bases in between. Germline-derived CDR1 and CDR2 are SGHNT and YYREEE (reference sequence). The CDR3 bases are TGTGCCAGCAGCCGGGGCGCAGCGCCCGGGGATGGCTACACCTTC. Encoded protein: CASSRGAAPGDGYTF. The full variable domain, completed using reference TRBV5-4 and TRBJ1-2, is ETGVTQSPTHLIKTRGQQVTLRCSSQSGHNTVSWYQQALGQGPQFIFQYYREEENGRGNFPPRFSGLQFPNYSSELNVNALELDDSALYLCASSRGAAPGDGYTFGSGTRLTVV.

The CDR3 loop reads CASSGQRPGRSYNEQFF. The DNA of the CDR3 is TGTGCCAGCAGCGGACAGAGACCGGGACGATCTTACAATGAGCAGTTCTTC. The rearrangement joins TRBV4-2 to TRBJ2-1; D might be TRBD1 (6 bases). V was cut by 5 bases and J by 4 bases, with 21 bases left in between. The germline V gene encodes CDR1 LGHNA and CDR2 YNFKEQ. This CDR3 comprises 17 residues.

The rearrangement uses TRBV19 and TRBJ2-5; 10 positions agree with TRBD2. The end of the DNA is better explained by TRBJ2-7, so the J call may be wrong. The germline V gene has CDR1 LNHDA and CDR2 SQIVND (reference sequence). This CDR3 has 15 residues. Here the CDR3 DNA reads TGTGCCAGTAGTGCTAGCGGGAGTGGTGCCTACGAGCAGTACTTC. It is translated as CASSASGSGAYEQYF.

The rearrangement joins TRBV5-6 to TRBJ2-7; D uncertain. V was cut by 0 bases and J by 7 bases, with 14 bases left in between. In germline, CDR1 is SGHDT, CDR2 YYEEEE. The CDR3 sequence is 14 residues long. The CDR3 DNA reads as TGTGCCAGCAGCTTGGGGGCCCGTACGTGGGAGCAGTACGTC. The encoded protein is CASSLGARTWEQYV.

The chain links TRBV4-2 to TRBJ1-2, with D unclear. Germline V CDR1 and CDR2: LGHNA, YNFKEQ. The CDR3 loop spans 11 amino acids. The germline V and J ends were trimmed by 5 bases and 7 bases, with 8 bases remaining between them. In DNA, the CDR3 is TGTGCCAGCAGCTTATACAGTGGCTACACCTTC. This sequence encodes CASSLYSGYTF.

The genes are TRBV27 and TRBJ2-7; D perhaps matches TRBD2 (6 bases). Germline V gene sequence: CDR1 MNHEY, CDR2 SMNVEV (reference sequence). The length of the CDR3 is 13 residues. Trimming removed 6 bases at V and 9 bases at J, with 18 bases between. The CDR3 DNA reads as TGTGCCAGCAGAGGAGAGGAGGGGCCATGGCAGTACGTC. It translates to CASRGEEGPWQYV.

This chain links TRBV7-9 with TRBJ2-1, with 9 nucleotides matching TRBD2. Germline V gives CDR1 SEHNR, CDR2 FQNEAQ (reference sequence). V was clipped by 0 bases and J by 7 bases; unmatched bases: 4. The CDR3 totals 15 residues. The CDR3: CASSLASGRKNEQFF. In nucleotides, the CDR3 is TGTGCCAGCAGCTTAGCTAGCGGGAGAAAAAATGAGCAGTTCTTC.

The J gene is TRBJ2-7, the V gene TRBV6-6; D call uncertain. Trimming left V 11 bases short and J 1 base short, with 12 bases between. Germline CDR1 and CDR2: MNHNY and SVGAGI (reference sequence). This CDR3 is 12 amino acids long. The CDR3 region is CASRYSSYEQYF. CDR3 nucleotide sequence: TGTGCCTCCAGATATTCTTCCTACGAGCAGTACTTC.

In its sample, this clone was seen once. This chain joins TRBV27 and TRBJ2-7, with 7 bases matching TRBD1. The germline gives CDR1 MNHEY, CDR2 SMNVEV (reference sequence). V dropped 9 bases and J dropped 1; count of bases not matched to a gene: 3. This CDR3 is 12 amino acids long. CDR3 DNA sequence: TGTGCCAGTGGGGACAGATCCTACGAGCAGTACTTC. Translation: CASGDRSYEQYF.

V usage is TRBV6-4 and J usage is TRBJ2-1, with D unresolved. CDR1 is MRHNA, CDR2 SNTAGT, per germline. CDR3 size: 15 residues. V was pared by 4 bases and J by 0 bases, with 10 bases between. CDR3 in amino acids: CASSGDISSYNEQFF. For the CDR3, the DNA is TGTGCCAGCAGTGGGGATATTAGCTCCTACAATGAGCAGTTCTTC.